The 30 T cell receptor beta chains below all came from one sample that was sequenced in a study of OX40 agonist ivuxolimab in advanced cancers. The protocol was immunoSEQ multiplex PCR, while the TCRdb copy is restricted to in-frame clones and leaves out a portion. This sample yields approximately 77,000 clones, of which nearly 85% are seen a single time; around 7.2% belongs to the top ten. The sample here was CD4+ or CD8+ T cells sorted from blood, taken in a trial of the OX40 agonist ivuxolimab. The receptors shown here come from an adult with an advanced solid tumor such as melanoma, head and neck, liver or kidney cancer.

The rearrangement uses TRBV2 and TRBJ2-7; possible D gene TRBD1, 5 bases. V lost 5 bases to trimming and J lost 5 bases, with 13 bases between them. This CDR3 comprises 13 residues. Germline CDR1 reads SNHLY; CDR2 reads FYNNEI. CDR3 nucleotide sequence: TGTGCCAGCAGTATGGGCAGGGTCGACGAGCAGTACTTC. It specifies CASSMGRVDEQYF. The full variable domain, in which reference TRBV2 and TRBJ2-7 provide the parts outside the CDR3, is EPEVTQTPSHQVTQMGQEVILRCVPISNHLYFYWYRQILGQKVEFLVSFYNNEISEKSEIFDDQFSVERPDGSNFTLKIRSTKLEDSAMYFCASSMGRVDEQYFGPGTRLTVT.

The chain is built from TRBV6-5 and TRBJ2-5; D not resolved. CDR1 is MNHEY, CDR2 SVGAGI, per germline. The germline V and J ends were trimmed by 6 bases and 5 bases, with 7 bases remaining between them. This CDR3 is built from 11 residues. CDR3 nucleotides: TGTGCCAGCAGCTTCTTGGAGACCCAGTACTTC. Translated, it gives CASSFLETQYF.

The V call is TRBV29-1, the J call TRBJ2-5; the D is unclear. This CDR3 is 12 amino acids long. Germline loops: CDR1 SQVTM, CDR2 ANQGSEA. The V end was cut by 3 bases, the J end by 5 bases, with 10 bases between. CDR3 DNA sequence: TGCAGCGTTGATCTCGGATGGGAGACCCAGTACTTC. Amino acids: CSVDLGWETQYF.

The genes are TRBV19 and TRBJ2-3, with D possibly matching TRBD1 (5 bases). V was trimmed by 5 bases and J by 4 bases, leaving 19 bases between them. This CDR3 has 16 amino acids. Germline V CDR1 and CDR2: LNHDA, SQIVND (reference sequence). In DNA form, the CDR3 reads TGTGCCAGTAGTCCGACCCCAGGGTTTATTTCAGATACGCAGTATTTT. This sequence encodes CASSPTPGFISDTQYF.

In DNA, the CDR3 is TGCAGCGTTGCCAGTACAGGGGGAACCTACGAGCAGTACTTC. It specifies CSVASTGGTYEQYF. This sequence joins TRBV29-1 and TRBJ2-5, with 8 positions matching TRBD1. The closer fit of TRBJ2-7 to the DNA end suggests the J call may be wrong. The length of the CDR3 is 14 residues. CDR1 is SQVTM, CDR2 ANQGSEA, per germline.

The chain employs TRBV2 and TRBJ1-1, with D unclear. V gave up 8 bases and J gave up 4 bases, with 17 bases separating them. The CDR3 contains 14 residues. CDR1 and CDR2 from the germline V gene are SNHLY and FYNNEI. The CDR3 DNA follows: TGTGCCAGCGGTCCGAAAGTGGGGTCCACTGAAGCTTTCTTT. Its protein product is CASGPKVGSTEAFF.

V is TRBV6-5 and J is TRBJ2-7; D remains unclear. CDR1 and CDR2 from the germline V gene are MNHEY and SVGAGI. V gave up 0 bases and J gave up 2 bases, with 11 bases separating them. The CDR3 is 15 residues long. CDR3 protein: CASSYSPNGPYEQYF. The DNA for the CDR3 is TGTGCCAGCAGTTACTCCCCGAATGGCCCCTACGAGCAGTACTTC.

The chain carries TRBV6-6 and TRBJ1-6; D ambiguous. The V end lost 2 bases, the J end lost 4 bases, and 6 bases lay between the germline ends. The CDR3 contains 14 residues. Germline CDR1 is MNHNY and CDR2 is SVGAGI (reference sequence). The DNA of the CDR3 is TGTGCCAGCAGTTACACCAATTATAATTCACCCCTCCACTTT. This translates into CASSYTNYNSPLHF.

The rearrangement links TRBV7-2 to TRBJ1-1; no clear D. CDR1 and CDR2 from the germline V gene are SGHTA and FQGNSA. V shed 4 bases and J shed 0 bases, with 9 bases lying between them. This CDR3 is 14 amino acids long. The CDR3 sequence: CASSSSIMNTEAFF. CDR3 bases: TGTGCCAGCAGCTCAAGCATCATGAACACTGAAGCTTTCTTT.

Regarding this clone: Germline and junction disagree at one end, which may indicate a read error. This rearrangement joins TRBV15 to TRBJ1-5, with 10 positions matching TRBD1. The CDR3 is 18 amino acids. Germline CDR1 reads LNHNV; CDR2 reads YYDKDF (reference sequence). Here the CDR3 reads CAASRDWTGGSFNQPQHF. CDR3 nucleotide sequence: TGTGCCGCCAGCAGAGATTGGACAGGGGGATCCTTCAATCAGCCCCAGCATTTT.

The V call is TRBV19, the J call TRBJ1-5; 7 bases line up with TRBD1. The CDR3 totals 14 residues. V dropped 6 bases and J dropped 7; count of bases not matched to a gene: 9. The germline V gene encodes CDR1 LNHDA and CDR2 SQIVND (reference sequence). CDR3 coding DNA: TGTGCCAGTAGACTCCGGGCAGGGGGACAGCCCCAGCATTTT. It codes for CASRLRAGGQPQHF.

The rearrangement links TRBV2 to TRBJ1-3, with D uncertain. Germline values: CDR1 SNHLY, CDR2 FYNNEI. The CDR3 length is 14 residues. V was cut by 4 bases and J by 2 bases, with 9 bases left in between. The CDR3 nucleotides read TGTGCCAGCAGTGCTTCAGCAACTGGAAACACCATATATTTT. Its translation: CASSASATGNTIYF.

The CDR3 DNA is TGTGCCACCAGCAGAGACAACAGGGGGATCGGGGAGCTGTTTTTT. This codes for CATSRDNRGIGELFF. The chain uses TRBV15 and TRBJ2-2, with 8 bases lining up with TRBD1. CDR1 is LNHNV and CDR2 is YYDKDF in the germline V gene (reference sequence). The CDR3 spans 15 residues. Trimming at V came to 0 bases and at J to 7 bases, leaving 4 bases not matched to a gene.

J is TRBJ1-1 and V is TRBV2; maybe TRBD1 (5 bases). The V gene's germline CDR1 is SNHLY and CDR2 FYNNEI. The CDR3 length is 15 residues. V was shortened by 5 bases and J by 4 bases, with 17 bases between the two germline ends. The chain's CDR3 is CASSQDRSGGTEAFF. The CDR3 DNA reads TGTGCCAGCAGTCAGGACCGCTCTGGGGGCACTGAAGCTTTCTTT. The entire variable domain, with the rest obtained from reference TRBV2 and TRBJ1-1, is as follows: EPEVTQTPSHQVTQMGQEVILRCVPISNHLYFYWYRQILGQKVEFLVSFYNNEISEKSEIFDDQFSVERPDGSNFTLKIRSTKLEDSAMYFCASSQDRSGGTEAFFGQGTRLTVV.

The J gene is TRBJ2-7, the V gene TRBV7-2, with D possibly being TRBD2 (6 bases). CDR3 length: 17 amino acids. The ends were cut back, 4 bases at V and 1 base at J, with 20 bases in the middle. Germline V gives CDR1 SGHTA, CDR2 FQGNSA. The CDR3 nucleotides are TGTGCCAGCAGCTACAAACTACCGGGACTGGGATCCTACGAGCAGTACTTC. Protein: CASSYKLPGLGSYEQYF.

This chain's CDR3 is CAISESTGVDTEAFF. CDR3 nucleotides: TGTGCCATCAGTGAGTCGACAGGGGTTGACACTGAAGCTTTCTTT. The rearrangement links TRBV10-3 to TRBJ1-1, with 8 bases matching TRBD1. Germline V lookup: CDR1 ENHRY, CDR2 SYGVKD. V lost 0 bases, J lost 3 bases, and 3 bases stayed unmatched. The CDR3 totals 15 residues.

This clone appeared a single time. The junction does not match germline at one end; this may be a read error. This same CDR3 is encoded by further DNA sequences in the sample. The gene calls are TRBV19 and TRBJ2-7, with 15 bases that match TRBD2. The CDR3 is 18 amino acids. Germline lookup yields CDR1 LNHDA and CDR2 SQIVND (reference sequence). CDR3 region: CASSIRTSGRANPYEQYF. CDR3 in DNA: TGCGCCAGTAGTATACGGACTAGCGGGAGGGCCAATCCCTACGAGCAGTACTTC. Complete variable domain (other parts from reference TRBV19 and TRBJ2-7): DGGITQSPKYLFRKEGQNVTLSCEQNLNHDAMYWYRQDPGQGLRLIYYSQIVNDFQKGDIAEGYSVSREKKESFPLTVTSAQKNPTAFYLCASSIRTSGRANPYEQYFGPGTRLTVT.

This chain links TRBV11-3 with TRBJ2-3; TRBD2 matches at 8 bases. Losses at the gene ends were 5 bases for V and 4 bases for J; bases not matched to a gene: 5. In germline, CDR1 is SGHNT, CDR2 YENEEA. The length of the CDR3 is 14 residues. The CDR3 nucleotides read TGTGCCAGCAGCCGACGGACTAGCCCAGATACGCAGTATTTT. The encoded protein is CASSRRTSPDTQYF.

The chain employs TRBV30 and TRBJ1-5, with TRBD1 identical over 7 bases. V was clipped by 2 bases and J by 4 bases; unmatched bases: 14. CDR3 length: 17 amino acids. Germline CDR1 reads GTSNPN; CDR2 reads SVGIG (reference sequence). This CDR3 is CAWSRPVGQGVNQPQHF. CDR3 coding DNA: TGTGCCTGGAGTCGTCCGGTGGGGCAGGGGGTAAATCAGCCCCAGCATTTT. The full variable domain, its missing parts supplied by reference TRBV30 and TRBJ1-5, is SQTIHQWPATLVQPVGSPLSLECTVEGTSNPNLYWYRQAAGRGLQLLFYSVGIGQISSEVPQNLSASRPQDRQFILSSKKLLLSDSGFYLCAWSRPVGQGVNQPQHFGDGTRLSIL.

The rearrangement links TRBV5-1 to TRBJ1-2; 9 bases align to TRBD1. Germline lookup yields CDR1 SGHRS and CDR2 YFSETQ. The trim removed 1 base at V and 7 bases at J, leaving 5 bases unmatched. The CDR3 loop spans 14 amino acids. CDR3 nucleotides: TGCGCCAGCAGCTTGACAGGGGGCGCGGTTGGCTACACCTTC. This translates into CASSLTGGAVGYTF.

This CDR3 is CASSLTGGAGTEAFF. The CDR3 nucleotides read TGTGCCAGCAGCTTAACAGGGGGCGCGGGAACTGAAGCTTTCTTT. This chain connects TRBV7-2 to TRBJ1-1; 9 bases fit TRBD1. The V gene end was trimmed by 2 bases and the J gene end by 5 bases; junction bases not matched to a gene: 6. CDR1 and CDR2 from the germline V gene are SGHTA and FQGNSA. CDR3 size: 15 residues.

V and J are TRBV18 and TRBJ2-7; 9 bases line up with TRBD1. The length of the CDR3 is 14 residues. Germline CDR1 and CDR2: KGHSH and LQKENI. The J segment lost 5 bases and the V segment lost 3 bases, leaving 5 bases of the junction unmatched. The CDR3 DNA follows: TGTGCCAGCTCACCCCCCGGGACAGGGAACGAGCAGTACTTC. Encoded protein: CASSPPGTGNEQYF.

The chain combines TRBV30 with TRBJ2-3; 12 bases are shared with TRBD2. With 4 bases clipped from V and 2 bases from J, the junction kept 16 bases outside the gene matches. The germline V gene has CDR1 GTSNPN and CDR2 SVGIG (reference sequence). This CDR3 contains 19 residues. This CDR3 reads CAWNKLGASGRAYTDTQYF. The CDR3 DNA reads TGTGCCTGGAATAAGCTGGGGGCTAGCGGGAGGGCCTACACAGATACGCAGTATTTT.

The chain carries TRBV19 and TRBJ1-5; no reliable D call. The CDR3 extends over 13 amino acids. Germline V CDR1 and CDR2: LNHDA, SQIVND (reference sequence). Trimming pared 7 bases from V and 5 bases from J, leaving 12 bases between. Written as DNA, the CDR3 is TGTGCCAGTATGGCGCAGTCCTATCAGCCCCAGCATTTT. Its translation: CASMAQSYQPQHF. The complete variable domain, with remaining parts taken from reference TRBV19 and TRBJ1-5, reads DGGITQSPKYLFRKEGQNVTLSCEQNLNHDAMYWYRQDPGQGLRLIYYSQIVNDFQKGDIAEGYSVSREKKESFPLTVTSAQKNPTAFYLCASMAQSYQPQHFGDGTRLSIL.

V is TRBV7-9 and J is TRBJ1-2, with D possibly matching TRBD1 (5 bases). This CDR3 comprises 14 residues. V was shortened by 4 bases and J by 6 bases, with 15 bases between the two germline ends. Germline CDR1 and CDR2: SEHNR and FQNEAQ (reference sequence). CDR3 nucleotides: TGTGCCAGCAGCTACTTGGGAGGGGATAATGGCTACACCTTC. Protein product: CASSYLGGDNGYTF.

The chain combines TRBV2 with TRBJ2-3, with 8 bases identical to TRBD2. The CDR3 sequence is 17 residues long. J lost 0 bases, V lost 5 bases, and 10 bases had no gene match. CDR1 is SNHLY, CDR2 FYNNEI, per germline. The CDR3 here is CASSFELADLSTDTQYF. The CDR3 nucleotides are TGTGCCAGCAGTTTCGAACTAGCGGACTTAAGCACAGATACGCAGTATTTT.

This clone came up once. The CDR3 sequence: CASSRTGGSYSNQPQHF. CDR3 DNA: TGTGCCAGTAGCAGGACAGGGGGATCGTATAGCAATCAGCCCCAGCATTTT. V is TRBV19 and J is TRBJ1-5; 10 positions match TRBD1. CDR1 is LNHDA, CDR2 SQIVND, per germline (reference sequence). This CDR3 has 17 amino acids. The junction had 8 bases not matched to a gene; V was cut back by 6 bases and J by 0 bases.

The chain links TRBV18 to TRBJ1-1; 8 bases fit TRBD1. The J segment lost 1 base and the V segment lost 1 base, leaving 5 bases of the junction unmatched. This CDR3 is 16 amino acids long. Germline-derived CDR1 and CDR2 are KGHSH and LQKENI. The CDR3, as DNA: TGTGCCAGCTCACCACGAGGAGGGACAGGGAACACTGAAGCTTTCTTT. This codes for CASSPRGGTGNTEAFF.

The V call is TRBV29-1, the J call TRBJ2-3, with no clear D. Trimming removed 6 bases at V and 4 bases at J, with 11 bases between. CDR3 length: 12 amino acids. Germline-derived CDR1 and CDR2 are SQVTM and ANQGSEA. Written as DNA, the CDR3 is TGCAGCGTGGCCCTGGCCCCAGATACGCAGTATTTT. Translated: CSVALAPDTQYF.

The genes are TRBV2 and TRBJ1-1; D remains unclear. CDR1 and CDR2 (germline): SNHLY, FYNNEI. V was trimmed by 6 bases and J by 7 bases, leaving 9 bases between them. This CDR3 has 11 amino acids. CDR3 residues: CASSYSGEAFF. The CDR3 DNA follows: TGTGCCAGCAGCTATTCGGGTGAAGCTTTCTTT.